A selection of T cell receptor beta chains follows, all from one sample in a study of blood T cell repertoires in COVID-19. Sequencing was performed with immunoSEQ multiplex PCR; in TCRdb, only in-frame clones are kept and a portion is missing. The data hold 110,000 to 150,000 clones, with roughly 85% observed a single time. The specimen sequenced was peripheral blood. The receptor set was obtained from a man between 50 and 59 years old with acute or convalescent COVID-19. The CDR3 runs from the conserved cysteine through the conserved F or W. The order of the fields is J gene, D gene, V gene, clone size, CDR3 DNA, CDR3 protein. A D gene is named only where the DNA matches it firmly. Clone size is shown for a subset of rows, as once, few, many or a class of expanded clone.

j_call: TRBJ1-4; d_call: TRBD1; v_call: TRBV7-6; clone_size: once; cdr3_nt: TGTGCCAGCAGCCCGGGACAGGGCGGTGAAAAACTGTTTTTT; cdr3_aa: CASSPGQGGEKLFF
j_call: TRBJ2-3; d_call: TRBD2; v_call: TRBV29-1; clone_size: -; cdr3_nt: TGCAGCGTCAGTAGCTCGGGGGGGGGCACAGGTACGCAGTATTTT; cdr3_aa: CSVSSSGGGTGTQYF
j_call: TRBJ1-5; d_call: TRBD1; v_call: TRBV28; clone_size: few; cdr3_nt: TGTGCCAGCAGTTTAGGACAGGGGAATCAGCCCCAGCATTTT; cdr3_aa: CASSLGQGNQPQHF
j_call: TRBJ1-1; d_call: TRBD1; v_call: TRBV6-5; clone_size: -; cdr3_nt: TGTGCCAGCAGTAGGGGGACAGGGAGGAACACTGAAGCTTTCTTT; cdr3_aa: CASSRGTGRNTEAFF
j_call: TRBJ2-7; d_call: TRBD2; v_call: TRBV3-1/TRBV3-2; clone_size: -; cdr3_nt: TGTGCCAGCAGCCAATACCCCCCACTTAGCGGGGGAAGTTCCTACGAGCAGTACTTC; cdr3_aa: CASSQYPPLSGGSSYEQYF
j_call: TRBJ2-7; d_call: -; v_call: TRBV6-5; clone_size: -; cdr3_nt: TGTGCCAGCAGTTACTTAACAGGGGGGGTCTACGAGCAGTACTTC; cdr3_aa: CASSYLTGGVYEQYF
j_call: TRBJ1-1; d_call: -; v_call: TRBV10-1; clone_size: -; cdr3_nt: TGCGCCAGCAGTGAGTCGAGCGGGGGGAAATCTGAAGCTTTCTTT; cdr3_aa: CASSESSGGKSEAFF
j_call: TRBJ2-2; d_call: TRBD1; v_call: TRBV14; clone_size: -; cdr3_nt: TGTGCCAGCAGTTACGCGCGGACAGGGTTCGACACCGGGGAGCTGTTTTTT; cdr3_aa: CASSYARTGFDTGELFF
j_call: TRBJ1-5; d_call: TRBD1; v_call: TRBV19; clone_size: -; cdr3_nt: TGTGCCAGTAGTTTCGGGACAGAAAACCAGCCCCAGCATTTT; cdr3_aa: CASSFGTENQPQHF
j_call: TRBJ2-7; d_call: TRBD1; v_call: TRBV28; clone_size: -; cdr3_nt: TGTGCCAGCAGCACGCGACAGGGGTACGGGGAGCAGTACTTC; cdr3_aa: CASSTRQGYGEQYF
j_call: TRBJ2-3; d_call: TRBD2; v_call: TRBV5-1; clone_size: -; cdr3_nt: TGCGCCAGCAGCCGGACTAGCGGGGAGTCAACGCAGTATTTT; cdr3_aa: CASSRTSGESTQYF
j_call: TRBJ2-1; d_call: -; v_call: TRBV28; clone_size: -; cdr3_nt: TGTGCCAGCAGTTTATTACAGTCCCTTTTCAATGAGCAGTTCTTC; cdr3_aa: CASSLLQSLFNEQFF
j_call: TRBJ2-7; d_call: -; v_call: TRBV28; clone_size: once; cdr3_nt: TGTGCCAGCAGTTTAGGGCCCCCTCGGCGAAGCTCCTACGAGCAGTACTTC; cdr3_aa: CASSLGPPRRSSYEQYF
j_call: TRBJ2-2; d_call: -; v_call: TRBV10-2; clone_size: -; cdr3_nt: TGCGCCAGCAACCTAGCTGCGAACACCGGGGAGCTGTTTTTT; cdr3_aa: CASNLAANTGELFF
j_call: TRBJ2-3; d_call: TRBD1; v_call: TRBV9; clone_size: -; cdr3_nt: TGTGCCAGCAGCGCCGCCGGGACAGGGCTAACAGATACGCAGTATTTT; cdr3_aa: CASSAAGTGLTDTQYF
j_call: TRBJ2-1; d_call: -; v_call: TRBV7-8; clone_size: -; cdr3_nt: TGTGCCAGCAGCTTACAAGACTACGACTCCTACAATGAGCAGTTCTTC; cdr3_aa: CASSLQDYDSYNEQFF
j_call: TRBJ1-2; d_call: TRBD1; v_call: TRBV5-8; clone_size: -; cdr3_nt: TGTGCCAGCAGCCCGGACAGGGGGCTGAACACCTTC; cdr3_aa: CASSPDRGLNTF
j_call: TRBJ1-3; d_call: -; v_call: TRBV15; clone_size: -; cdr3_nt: TGTGCCACCAGCAGATCCGGGGTTGGGGTTATTCCTGGAAACACCATATATTTT; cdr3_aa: CATSRSGVGVIPGNTIYF
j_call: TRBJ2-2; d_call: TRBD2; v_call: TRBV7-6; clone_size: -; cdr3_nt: TGTGCCAGCAGTCATAGCGGGCGAGGCACCGGGGAGCTGTTTTTT; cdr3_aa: CASSHSGRGTGELFF
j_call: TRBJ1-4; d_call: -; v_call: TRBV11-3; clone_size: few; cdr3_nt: TGTGCCAGCAGCAAGGGGGTGAGGGGCGAAAAACTGTTTTTT; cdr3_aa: CASSKGVRGEKLFF
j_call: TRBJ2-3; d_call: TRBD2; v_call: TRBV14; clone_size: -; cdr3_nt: TGTGCCAGCAGCCCCTCCTATCTAGCGGGAGTCACAGATACGCAGTATTTT; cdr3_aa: CASSPSYLAGVTDTQYF
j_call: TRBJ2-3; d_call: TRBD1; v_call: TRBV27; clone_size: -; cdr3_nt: TGTGCCAGCAGCCCTGACAGGGGAACAGATACGCAGTATTTT; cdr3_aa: CASSPDRGTDTQYF
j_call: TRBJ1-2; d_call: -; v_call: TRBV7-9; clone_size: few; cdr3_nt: TGTGCCAGCAGCTCCGGGACAAATAACTATGGCTACACCTTC; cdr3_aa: CASSSGTNNYGYTF